Listed below are T cell receptor beta chains from one sample, sequenced in a study of blood T cell repertoires in COVID-19. Data came from immunoSEQ multiplex PCR; TCRdb stores just in-frame clones and leaves some out. This table has approximately 170,000 clones, about 80% appearing once. Sample: peripheral blood. Receptors were obtained from a man between 65 and 80 years old who had recovered from COVID-19. Both conserved end residues are part of each CDR3. Fields, in order: D gene, V gene, J gene, clone size, CDR3 DNA, CDR3 protein. D genes are given only for firm matches. Where a row states a size, it is once, few, many or the class of an expanded clone; other rows omit it.

d_gene: TRBD1; v_gene: TRBV7-2; j_gene: TRBJ1-2; abundance: -; CDR3nt: TGTGCCAGCAGCTTCGGTAGGGGGCACGGCTACACCTTC; CDR3aa: CASSFGRGHGYTF
d_gene: TRBD2; v_gene: TRBV2; j_gene: TRBJ2-5; abundance: -; CDR3nt: TGTGCCAGCAGTGGGGGGACTAGCGGAGGGCAAGAGACCCAGTACTTC; CDR3aa: CASSGGTSGGQETQYF
d_gene: -; v_gene: TRBV28; j_gene: TRBJ1-4; abundance: -; CDR3nt: TGTGCCAGCAGTTCCCCCACCACTCCAACTAATGAAAAACTGTTTTTT; CDR3aa: CASSSPTTPTNEKLFF
d_gene: TRBD1; v_gene: TRBV6-2/TRBV6-3; j_gene: TRBJ1-2; abundance: -; CDR3nt: TGTGCCAGCAGTTTTACAGGGGACTATGGCTACACCTTC; CDR3aa: CASSFTGDYGYTF
d_gene: -; v_gene: TRBV28; j_gene: TRBJ2-2; abundance: -; CDR3nt: TGTGCCAGCAGTTTAGGGGCAACAGGGTCCGGGGAGCTGTTTTTT; CDR3aa: CASSLGATGSGELFF
d_gene: -; v_gene: TRBV2; j_gene: TRBJ1-5; abundance: -; CDR3nt: TGTGCCAGCAGTGAACAGGGCTATCAGCCCCAGCATTTT; CDR3aa: CASSEQGYQPQHF
d_gene: -; v_gene: TRBV27; j_gene: TRBJ2-5; abundance: -; CDR3nt: TGTGCCAGCAGTTATCAGGGGCGCAGGGAGACCCAGTACTTC; CDR3aa: CASSYQGRRETQYF
d_gene: TRBD2; v_gene: TRBV7-2; j_gene: TRBJ2-7; abundance: -; CDR3nt: TGTGCCAGCAGCTTAGTAGCGGGAGTCCCCGAGCAGTACTTC; CDR3aa: CASSLVAGVPEQYF
d_gene: TRBD2; v_gene: TRBV19; j_gene: TRBJ2-3; abundance: -; CDR3nt: TGTGCCAGTAGGCTAGCGGGAGAAGATACGCAGTATTTT; CDR3aa: CASRLAGEDTQYF
d_gene: TRBD1; v_gene: TRBV5-1; j_gene: TRBJ2-1; abundance: -; CDR3nt: TGCGCCAGCAGCCACGAGACAGGGGTGTCTGGTGGTGAGCAGTTCTTC; CDR3aa: CASSHETGVSGGEQFF
d_gene: -; v_gene: TRBV10-3; j_gene: TRBJ2-7; abundance: -; CDR3nt: TGTGCCATCAGTGTGACAGGAGCCTACGAGCAGTACTTC; CDR3aa: CAISVTGAYEQYF
d_gene: TRBD2; v_gene: TRBV19; j_gene: TRBJ2-1; abundance: -; CDR3nt: TGTGCCAGTAGACCCTCTTCGGGATCACTAGCGGGAGTTAGCAATGAGCAGTTCTTC; CDR3aa: CASRPSSGSLAGVSNEQFF
d_gene: -; v_gene: TRBV2; j_gene: TRBJ2-1; abundance: -; CDR3nt: TGTGCCAGCACCCGGTTACATGAGCAGTTCTTC; CDR3aa: CASTRLHEQFF
d_gene: -; v_gene: TRBV10-3; j_gene: TRBJ1-6; abundance: -; CDR3nt: TGTGCCATCAGTGAGTCAGGCGGGCAGAGGAATTCACCCCTCCACTTT; CDR3aa: CAISESGGQRNSPLHF
d_gene: TRBD1; v_gene: TRBV5-1; j_gene: TRBJ2-7; abundance: once; CDR3nt: TGCGCCAGCAGTTCCGCGGGACAGGGGCTCGAGCAGTACTTC; CDR3aa: CASSSAGQGLEQYF
d_gene: -; v_gene: TRBV28; j_gene: TRBJ1-2; abundance: once; CDR3nt: TGTGCCAGCAGCGGGAACTATGGCTACACCTTC; CDR3aa: CASSGNYGYTF
d_gene: -; v_gene: TRBV19; j_gene: TRBJ1-6; abundance: -; CDR3nt: TGTGCCACCTCCGGACAGCTCCATTCACCCCTCCACTTT; CDR3aa: CATSGQLHSPLHF
d_gene: TRBD2; v_gene: TRBV5-1; j_gene: TRBJ2-2; abundance: few; CDR3nt: TGCGCCAGCAGCGGACTAGCGGGAGGGTCCGGGGAGCTGTTTTTT; CDR3aa: CASSGLAGGSGELFF
d_gene: -; v_gene: TRBV6-2/TRBV6-3; j_gene: TRBJ2-4; abundance: -; CDR3nt: TGTGCCAGCAGTACCGGGGAACTAGCCAAAAACATTCAGTACTTC; CDR3aa: CASSTGELAKNIQYF
d_gene: TRBD1; v_gene: TRBV7-2; j_gene: TRBJ2-1; abundance: once; CDR3nt: TGTGCCAGCAGCTCCTACGGACAGGGGGCCAATGAGCAGTTCTTC; CDR3aa: CASSSYGQGANEQFF
d_gene: -; v_gene: TRBV5-4; j_gene: TRBJ2-3; abundance: -; CDR3nt: TGTGCCAGCAGCTTGGGGCGGGACCTCCGTAGAGATACGCAGTATTTT; CDR3aa: CASSLGRDLRRDTQYF
d_gene: -; v_gene: TRBV9; j_gene: TRBJ1-2; abundance: -; CDR3nt: TGTGCCAGCAGCCCTACGAGGGCGAACTATGGCTACACCTTC; CDR3aa: CASSPTRANYGYTF
d_gene: TRBD2; v_gene: TRBV19; j_gene: TRBJ2-1; abundance: -; CDR3nt: TGTGCCAGTACCATGTCTCTAGCGGGAGGGCCCAATGAGCAGTTCTTC; CDR3aa: CASTMSLAGGPNEQFF
d_gene: -; v_gene: TRBV19; j_gene: TRBJ2-1; abundance: many; CDR3nt: TGTGCCAGTAGTAAACCGACAGGCCCCACCTACAATGAGCAGTTCTTC; CDR3aa: CASSKPTGPTYNEQFF